These 22 T cell receptor beta chains originate from one sample sequenced in a study of blood T cell repertoires in COVID-19. Assay used: immunoSEQ multiplex PCR; TCRdb lists only in-frame clones, some missing. The sample carries over 70,000 clones, 80% to 90% recorded once. Sequenced input: peripheral blood. The receptor set was obtained from a human donor in a cohort sampled during active COVID-19.

The chain uses TRBV7-2 and TRBJ2-7; 8 nucleotides line up with TRBD1. The CDR3 is 14 residues long. The germline gives CDR1 SGHTA, CDR2 FQGNSA. The junction had 9 bases not matched to a gene; V was cut back by 6 bases and J by 5 bases. In DNA, the CDR3 is TGTGCCAGCAGGTTACAGGGGGTTTCCCACGAGCAGTACTTC. This encodes CASRLQGVSHEQYF.

This clone occurred once. The V gene is TRBV7-3, the J gene TRBJ2-2, with 8 nucleotides matching TRBD2. Germline V CDR1 and CDR2: SGHTA, FQGTGA. V lost 4 bases, J lost 4 bases, and 14 bases stayed unmatched. The CDR3 spans 18 residues. CDR3 sequence: CASSSNPLHGRVTGELFF. The CDR3 coding sequence is TGTGCCAGCAGCTCAAATCCCCTGCACGGGAGGGTCACCGGGGAGCTGTTTTTT.

The gene calls are TRBV27 and TRBJ2-3; a possible D gene is TRBD1 (5 bases). The CDR3 totals 13 residues. In germline, CDR1 is MNHEY, CDR2 SMNVEV (reference sequence). Trimming took off 2 bases at V and 6 bases at J, with 9 bases between the two ends. CDR3 loop: CASSLSRADTQYF. The CDR3 DNA is TGTGCCAGCAGTTTAAGCAGGGCGGATACGCAGTATTTT.

This chain uses TRBV5-6 with TRBJ2-1, with 12 bases lining up with TRBD1. Germline CDR1 is SGHDT and CDR2 is YYEEEE. V trimming: 10 bases; J trimming: 8 bases; junction bases outside the gene matches: 13. This CDR3 is 15 amino acids long. The CDR3, as DNA: TGTGCCGTTCGGACCGGGACAGGGGGCCCCGATGAGCAGTTCTTC. It is translated as CAVRTGTGGPDEQFF.

The chain carries TRBV5-1 and TRBJ2-2; possibly TRBD1 for D (5 bases). Germline-derived CDR1 and CDR2 are SGHRS and YFSETQ. This CDR3 is built from 14 residues. Trimming cost V 5 bases and J 1 base, with 9 bases left between them. CDR3 loop: CASRAQGNTGELFF. As DNA, the CDR3 is TGCGCCAGCAGGGCGCAGGGGAACACCGGGGAGCTGTTTTTT.

This chain links TRBV10-1 with TRBJ2-3, with a tentative D call TRBD1 (5 bases). Trimming took off 4 bases at V and 7 bases at J, with 6 bases between the two ends. The CDR3 totals 11 residues. Germline CDR1 reads WNHNN; CDR2 reads SYGVQD (reference sequence). The CDR3 bases are TGCGCCAGCAGTGTGGGGCATACGCAGTATTTT. The encoded protein is CASSVGHTQYF.

In this sample, this clone turned up once. This sequence joins TRBV11-2 and TRBJ2-3; 11 bases agree with TRBD2. V trimming: 5 bases; J trimming: 2 bases; junction bases outside the gene matches: 6. This CDR3 has 16 amino acids. Per germline, CDR1 SGHAT and CDR2 FQNNGV. The CDR3 here is CASSVLAGAHTDTQYF. The CDR3 nucleotides read TGTGCCAGCAGCGTACTAGCGGGGGCCCACACAGATACGCAGTATTTT.

The chain is built from TRBV10-3 and TRBJ1-4; D gene ambiguous. Deletions cut 4 bases from V and 8 bases from J, with 11 bases between. The length of the CDR3 is 13 residues. Germline V gives CDR1 ENHRY, CDR2 SYGVKD. CDR3 sequence reads: CAISARSGEKLFF. CDR3 coding DNA: TGTGCCATCAGTGCCAGGTCGGGGGAAAAACTGTTTTTT.

This chain connects TRBV28 to TRBJ2-2; 9 nucleotides agree with TRBD1. Germline V gives CDR1 MDHEN, CDR2 SYDVKM. This CDR3 contains 14 residues. The junction had 3 bases not matched to a gene; V was cut back by 6 bases and J by 4 bases. CDR3 residues: CASRGDRVTGELFF. The CDR3 DNA sequence: TGTGCCAGCAGGGGGGACAGGGTCACCGGGGAGCTGTTTTTT.

The chain couples TRBV5-1 to TRBJ2-5; D call uncertain. The CDR3 sequence is 12 residues long. From germline, CDR1 is SGHRS and CDR2 YFSETQ. Deletions cut 4 bases from V and 5 bases from J, with 9 bases between. The CDR3 coding sequence is TGCGCCAGCAGCCAAAACAAGGAGACCCAGTACTTC. Translating gives CASSQNKETQYF. Filled out from reference TRBV5-1 and TRBJ2-5, the complete variable domain reads KAGVTQTPRYLIKTRGQQVTLSCSPISGHRSVSWYQQTPGQGLQFLFEYFSETQRNKGNFPGRFSGRQFSNSRSEMNVSTLELGDSALYLCASSQNKETQYFGPGTRLLVL.

This sequence joins TRBV5-1 and TRBJ1-3, with 8 bases fitting TRBD1. Germline-derived CDR1 and CDR2 are SGHRS and YFSETQ. The CDR3 covers 16 residues. After removal of 3 bases from V and 4 bases from J, the junction contained 9 bases not matched to a gene. In DNA, the CDR3 is TGCGCCAGCAGCTCCTACACAGGGGGAGGCGGAAACACCATATATTTT. Translated, it gives CASSSYTGGGGNTIYF.

J is TRBJ2-7 and V is TRBV9; TRBD1 is a possible D gene (6 bases). Germline V gene lookup returns CDR1 SGDLS and CDR2 YYNGEE. CDR3 length: 14 amino acids. The V and J ends lost 2 bases and 6 bases respectively, with 15 bases between them. The CDR3 nucleotides are TGTGCCAGCAGCGTGATCGGGACACCTTCCGAGCAGTACTTC. This translates into CASSVIGTPSEQYF.

The chain links TRBV5-1 to TRBJ1-3; D gene unclear. Germline-derived CDR1 and CDR2 are SGHRS and YFSETQ. V was trimmed by 4 bases and J by 4 bases, leaving 12 bases between them. This CDR3 is built from 14 residues. The CDR3 spells CASSEMRSGNTIYF. CDR3 DNA: TGCGCCAGCAGCGAGATGAGGTCAGGAAACACCATATATTTT.

The chain couples TRBV9 to TRBJ1-1, with 8 bases identical to TRBD1. The trim removed 4 bases at V and 4 bases at J, leaving 6 bases unmatched. CDR3 size: 14 residues. Germline values: CDR1 SGDLS, CDR2 YYNGEE. The CDR3 DNA follows: TGTGCCAGCAGCCCTCAGGGGGCGCGCACTGAAGCTTTCTTT. Protein sequence: CASSPQGARTEAFF.

The chain employs TRBV19 and TRBJ2-2; 14 bases line up with TRBD2. This CDR3 is built from 18 residues. Germline-derived CDR1 and CDR2 are LNHDA and SQIVND (reference sequence). V shed 3 bases and J 6 bases; nucleotides not matched to a gene: 9. The CDR3 DNA follows: TGTGCCAGTAGTATCTGGTGGGGACTAGCGGGAGATTCCGGGGAGCTGTTTTTT. Its translation is CASSIWWGLAGDSGELFF.

The genes are TRBV19 and TRBJ1-1; TRBD1 might be the D (5 bases). V was trimmed by 5 bases and J by 3 bases, leaving 13 bases between them. Germline lookup yields CDR1 LNHDA and CDR2 SQIVND (reference sequence). This CDR3 region has 14 residues. The CDR3 DNA sequence: TGTGCCAGTAGTGTCGGCAGGGATGACACTGAAGCTTTCTTT. This translates into CASSVGRDDTEAFF.

V gene TRBV18 combines with J gene TRBJ2-7, with TRBD1 as a possible D gene (7 bases). The CDR3 covers 16 residues. Germline values: CDR1 KGHSH, CDR2 LQKENI. V was clipped by 6 bases and J by 3 bases, with 21 bases between them. The CDR3 nucleotides are TGTGCCAGCTCGGGCAGGGGGTCTACCGGGGGCTACGAGCAGTACTTC. Translated, it gives CASSGRGSTGGYEQYF.

The chain joins TRBV4-2 to TRBJ1-1, with TRBD1 as a possible D gene (6 bases). CDR3 length: 16 amino acids. From germline, CDR1 is LGHNA and CDR2 YNFKEQ. The germline V and J ends were trimmed by 4 bases and 0 bases, with 15 bases remaining between them. The CDR3 bases are TGTGCCAGCAGCCGAGGGGCAGGGGCTCTGAACACTGAAGCTTTCTTT. Its translation: CASSRGAGALNTEAFF.

The rearrangement uses TRBV6-5 and TRBJ1-6, with unresolved D. The CDR3 loop spans 12 amino acids. CDR1 is MNHEY and CDR2 is SVGAGI in the germline V gene. Trimming left V 6 bases short and J 12 bases short, with 12 bases between. This CDR3 reads CASRRSSGPLHF. CDR3 nucleotides: TGTGCCAGCAGACGTAGCAGTGGACCCCTCCACTTT.

V gene TRBV7-9 combines with J gene TRBJ2-7; the match to TRBD2 covers 10 bases. V trimming: 5 bases; J trimming: 2 bases; junction bases outside the gene matches: 6. The CDR3 has 15 amino acids. Per germline, CDR1 SEHNR and CDR2 FQNEAQ (reference sequence). The CDR3 sequence: CASSPRTSGAYEQYF. The CDR3, as DNA: TGTGCCAGCAGCCCGCGGACTAGCGGCGCCTACGAGCAGTACTTC.

This chain joins TRBV3-1 (or the pseudogene TRBV3-2) and TRBJ2-7; D gene unclear. Germline V gene sequence: CDR1 LGHDT, CDR2 YNNKEL (reference sequence). The CDR3 spans 13 residues. The V gene lost 2 bases and the J gene lost 6 bases, with 11 bases spanning the gap. CDR3: CASSQRVTPEQYF. The CDR3 DNA reads as TGTGCCAGCAGCCAACGGGTGACCCCCGAGCAGTACTTC.

This sequence joins TRBV29-1 and TRBJ1-5; possibly TRBD1 for D (5 bases). The germline V gene has CDR1 SQVTM and CDR2 ANQGSEA. CDR3 length: 13 residues. V was clipped by 2 bases and J by 7 bases, with 12 bases between them. CDR3: CSVEQGGGQPQHF. The CDR3 region has the DNA TGCAGCGTTGAACAGGGAGGAGGCCAGCCCCAGCATTTT.